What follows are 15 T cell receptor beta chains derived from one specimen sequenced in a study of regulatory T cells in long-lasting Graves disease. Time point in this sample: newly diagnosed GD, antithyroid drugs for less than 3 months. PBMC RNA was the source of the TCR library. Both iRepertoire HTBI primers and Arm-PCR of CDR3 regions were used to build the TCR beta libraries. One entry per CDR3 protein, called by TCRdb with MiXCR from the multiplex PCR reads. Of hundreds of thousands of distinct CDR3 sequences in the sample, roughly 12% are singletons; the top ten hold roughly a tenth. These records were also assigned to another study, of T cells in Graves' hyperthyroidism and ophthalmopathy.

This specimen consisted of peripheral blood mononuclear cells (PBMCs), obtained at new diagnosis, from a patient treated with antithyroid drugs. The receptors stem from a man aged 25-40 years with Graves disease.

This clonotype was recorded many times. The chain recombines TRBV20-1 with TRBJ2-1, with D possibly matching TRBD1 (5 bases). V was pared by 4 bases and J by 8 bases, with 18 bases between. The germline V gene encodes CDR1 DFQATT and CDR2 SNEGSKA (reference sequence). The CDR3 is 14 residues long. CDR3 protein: CSATTGGLQDEQFF. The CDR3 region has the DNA TGCAGTGCTACGACGGGCGGCTTACAGGATGAGCAGTTCTTC.

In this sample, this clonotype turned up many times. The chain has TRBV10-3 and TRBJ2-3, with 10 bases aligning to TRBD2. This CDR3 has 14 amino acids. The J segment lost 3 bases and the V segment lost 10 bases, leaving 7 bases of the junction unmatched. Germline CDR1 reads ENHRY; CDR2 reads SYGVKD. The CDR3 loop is CATAAGGRTDTQYF. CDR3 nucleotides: TGTGCCACCGCAGCGGGAGGGCGGACAGATACGCAGTATTTT.

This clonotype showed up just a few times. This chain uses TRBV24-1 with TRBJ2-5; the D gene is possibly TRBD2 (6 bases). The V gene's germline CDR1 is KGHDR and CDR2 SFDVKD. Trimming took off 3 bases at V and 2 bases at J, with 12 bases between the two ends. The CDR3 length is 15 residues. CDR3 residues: CATSDAAGPQETQYF. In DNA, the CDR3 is TGTGCCACCAGTGATGCCGCGGGGCCACAAGAGACCCAGTACTTC.

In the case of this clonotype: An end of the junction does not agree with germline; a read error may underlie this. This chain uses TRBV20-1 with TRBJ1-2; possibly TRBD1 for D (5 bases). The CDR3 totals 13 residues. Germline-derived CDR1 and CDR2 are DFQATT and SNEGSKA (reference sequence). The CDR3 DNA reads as TGCAGTGCTAGCAGGGATCGTAACTATGGCTGCACCTTC. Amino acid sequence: CSASRDRNYGCTF.

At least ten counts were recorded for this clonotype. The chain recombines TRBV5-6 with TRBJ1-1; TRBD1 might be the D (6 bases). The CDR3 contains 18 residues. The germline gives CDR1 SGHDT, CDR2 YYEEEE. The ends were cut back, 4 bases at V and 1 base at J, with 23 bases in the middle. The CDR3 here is CASSQIPNRDMGNTEAFF. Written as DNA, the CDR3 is TGTGCCAGCAGCCAAATTCCCAACCGGGACATGGGGAACACTGAAGCTTTCTTT.

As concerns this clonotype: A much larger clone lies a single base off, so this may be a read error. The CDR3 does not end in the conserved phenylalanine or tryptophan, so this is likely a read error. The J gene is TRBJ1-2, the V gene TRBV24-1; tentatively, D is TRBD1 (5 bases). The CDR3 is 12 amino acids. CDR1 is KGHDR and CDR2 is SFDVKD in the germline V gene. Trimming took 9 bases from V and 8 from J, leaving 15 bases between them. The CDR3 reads CATSSGTRGYTL. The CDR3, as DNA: TGTGCCACCTCCTCCGGGACTCGGGGCTACACCCTC.

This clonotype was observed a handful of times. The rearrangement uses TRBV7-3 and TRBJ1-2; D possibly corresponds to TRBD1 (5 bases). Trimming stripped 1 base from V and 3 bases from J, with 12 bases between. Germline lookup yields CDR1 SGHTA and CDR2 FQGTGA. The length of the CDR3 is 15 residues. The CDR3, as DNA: TGTGCCAGCAGCTTAAATGCTTTGGGGGACTATGGCTACACCTTC. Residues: CASSLNALGDYGYTF.

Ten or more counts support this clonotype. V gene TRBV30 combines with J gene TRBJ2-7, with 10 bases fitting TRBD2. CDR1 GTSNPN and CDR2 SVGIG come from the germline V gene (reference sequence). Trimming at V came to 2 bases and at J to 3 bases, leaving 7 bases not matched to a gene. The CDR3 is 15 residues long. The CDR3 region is CAWSRKSSGSYEQYF. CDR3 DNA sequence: TGTGCCTGGAGTAGGAAGTCTAGCGGGAGCTACGAGCAGTACTTC.

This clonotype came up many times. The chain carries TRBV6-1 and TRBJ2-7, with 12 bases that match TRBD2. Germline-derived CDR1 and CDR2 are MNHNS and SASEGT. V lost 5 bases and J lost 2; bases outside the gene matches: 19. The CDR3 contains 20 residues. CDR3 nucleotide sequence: TGTGCCAGCAGTACCGGGACTAGCGGGCCTAAAACTGTTTTGGCCTACGAGCAGTACTTC. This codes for CASSTGTSGPKTVLAYEQYF.

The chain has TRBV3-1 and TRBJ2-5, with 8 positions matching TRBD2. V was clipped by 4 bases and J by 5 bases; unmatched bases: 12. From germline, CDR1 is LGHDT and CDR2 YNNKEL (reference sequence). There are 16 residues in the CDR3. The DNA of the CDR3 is TGTGCCAGCAGCCTCGGAGGAGTCGGACTAGCTGAGACCCAGTACTTC. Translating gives CASSLGGVGLAETQYF.

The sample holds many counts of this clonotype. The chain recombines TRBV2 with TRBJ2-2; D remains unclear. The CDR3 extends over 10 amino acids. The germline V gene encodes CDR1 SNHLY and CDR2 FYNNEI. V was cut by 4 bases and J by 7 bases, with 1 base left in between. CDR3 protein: CASSGGELFF. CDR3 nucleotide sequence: TGTGCCAGCAGTGGCGGGGAGCTGTTTTTT.

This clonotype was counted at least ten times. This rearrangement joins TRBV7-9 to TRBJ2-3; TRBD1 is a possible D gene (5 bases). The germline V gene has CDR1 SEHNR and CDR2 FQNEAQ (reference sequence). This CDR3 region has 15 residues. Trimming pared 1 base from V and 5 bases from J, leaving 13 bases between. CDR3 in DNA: TGTGCCAGCAGCTTAGGGGGCGCAATTGAAGATACGCAGTATTTT. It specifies CASSLGGAIEDTQYF. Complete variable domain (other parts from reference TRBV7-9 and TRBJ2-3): DTGVSQNPRHKITKRGQNVTFRCDPISEHNRLYWYRQTLGQGPEFLTYFQNEAQLEKSRLLSDRFSAERPKGSFSTLEIQRTEQGDSAMYLCASSLGGAIEDTQYFGPGTRLTVL.

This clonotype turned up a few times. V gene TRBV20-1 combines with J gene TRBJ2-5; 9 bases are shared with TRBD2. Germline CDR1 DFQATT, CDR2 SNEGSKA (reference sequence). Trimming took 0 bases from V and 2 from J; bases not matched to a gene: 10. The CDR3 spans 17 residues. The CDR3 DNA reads TGCAGTGCTAGAGATCGTAAGCGGGAGGCAATACAAGAGACCCAGTACTTC. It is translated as CSARDRKREAIQETQYF.

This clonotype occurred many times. The CDR3 loop reads CATSRERTGSYNEQFF. The DNA of the CDR3 is TGTGCCACCAGCAGAGAAAGGACGGGCTCCTACAATGAGCAGTTCTTC. The chain couples TRBV15 to TRBJ2-1; D is undetermined. Germline CDR1 and CDR2: LNHNV and YYDKDF (reference sequence). The CDR3 consists of 16 residues. Trimming stripped 0 bases from V and 0 bases from J, with 9 bases between.

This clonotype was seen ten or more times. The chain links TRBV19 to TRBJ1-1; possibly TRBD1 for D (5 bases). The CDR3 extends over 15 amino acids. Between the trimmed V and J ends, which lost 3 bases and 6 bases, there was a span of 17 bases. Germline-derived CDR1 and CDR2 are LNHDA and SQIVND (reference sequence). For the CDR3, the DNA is TGTGCCAGTAGTATCGGCAGGGTGGGGGAGGCTGAAGCTTTCTTT. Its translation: CASSIGRVGEAEAFF.